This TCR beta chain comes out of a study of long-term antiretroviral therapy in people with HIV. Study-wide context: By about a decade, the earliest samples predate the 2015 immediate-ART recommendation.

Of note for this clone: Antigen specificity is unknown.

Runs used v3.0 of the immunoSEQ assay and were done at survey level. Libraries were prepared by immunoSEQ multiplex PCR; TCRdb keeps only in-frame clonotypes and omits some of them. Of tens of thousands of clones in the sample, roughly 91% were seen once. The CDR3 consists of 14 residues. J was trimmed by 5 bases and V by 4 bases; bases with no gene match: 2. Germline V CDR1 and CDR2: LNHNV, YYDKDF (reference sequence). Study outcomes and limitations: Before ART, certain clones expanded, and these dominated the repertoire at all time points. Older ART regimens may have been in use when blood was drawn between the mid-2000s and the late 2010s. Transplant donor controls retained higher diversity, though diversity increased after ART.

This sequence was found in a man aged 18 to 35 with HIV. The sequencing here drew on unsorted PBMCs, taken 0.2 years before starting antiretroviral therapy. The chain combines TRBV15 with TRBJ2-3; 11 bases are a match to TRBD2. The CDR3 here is CATSIGLAGDTQYF. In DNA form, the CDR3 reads TGTGCCACCAGCATAGGACTAGCGGGAGATACGCAGTATTTT. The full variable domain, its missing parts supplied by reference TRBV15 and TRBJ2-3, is DAMVIQNPRYQVTQFGKPVTLSCSQTLNHNVMYWYQQKSSQAPKLLFHYYDKDFNNEADTPDNFQSRRPNTSFCFLDIRSPGLGDTAMYLCATSIGLAGDTQYFGPGTRLTVL.